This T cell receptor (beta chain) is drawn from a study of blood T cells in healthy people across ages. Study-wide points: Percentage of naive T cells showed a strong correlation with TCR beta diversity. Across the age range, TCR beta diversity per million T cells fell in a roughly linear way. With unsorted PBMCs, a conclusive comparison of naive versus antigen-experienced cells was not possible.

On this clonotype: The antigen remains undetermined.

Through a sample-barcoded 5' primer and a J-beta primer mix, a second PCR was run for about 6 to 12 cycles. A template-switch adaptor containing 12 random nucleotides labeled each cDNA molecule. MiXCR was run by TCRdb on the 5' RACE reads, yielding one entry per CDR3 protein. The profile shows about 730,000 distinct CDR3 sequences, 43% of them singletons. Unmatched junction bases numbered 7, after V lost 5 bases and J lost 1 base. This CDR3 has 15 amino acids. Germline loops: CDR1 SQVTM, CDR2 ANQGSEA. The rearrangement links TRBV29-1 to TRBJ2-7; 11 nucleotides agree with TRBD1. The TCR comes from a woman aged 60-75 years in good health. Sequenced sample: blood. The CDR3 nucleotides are TGCAGCGTTCGGACAGGGGGCGCCCTGTCCTACGAGCAGTACTTC. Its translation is CSVRTGGALSYEQYF.